The clone carrying this T cell receptor beta chain was recorded only once. The data belong to a study of T cell responses to AZD1222 COVID-19 vaccine. Assay used: immunoSEQ multiplex PCR; TCRdb lists only in-frame clones, some missing. Of about 190,000 clones in the sample, almost 95% were seen once. CDR3 length equals 14 residues. Trimming pared 5 bases from V and 9 bases from J, leaving 19 bases between. Germline V gene data show CDR1 as MDHEN and CDR2 as SYDVKM. The V and J genes are TRBV28 and TRBJ1-1; D not certain. This receptor was obtained from an adult in good health. The input for sequencing was peripheral blood, taken on day 0 of AZD1222 vaccination. CDR3 nucleotides: TGTGCCAGCAGTCCCCTGGAGGAACGTAGAAAAGCTTTCTTT. Its translation is CASSPLEERRKAFF.